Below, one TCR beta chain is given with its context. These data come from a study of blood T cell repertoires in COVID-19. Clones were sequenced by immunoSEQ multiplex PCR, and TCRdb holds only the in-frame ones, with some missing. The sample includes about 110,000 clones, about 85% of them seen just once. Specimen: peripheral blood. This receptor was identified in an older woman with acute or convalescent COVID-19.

The CDR3 spells CASNTVRGGIGELFF. The DNA of the CDR3 is TGTGCCAGCAACACAGTTCGGGGGGGGATCGGGGAGCTGTTTTTT. The chain recombines TRBV2 with TRBJ2-2; 8 nucleotides match TRBD2. Trimming removed 7 bases from V and 7 bases from J; junction bases left unmatched: 11. This CDR3 has 15 amino acids. Germline lookup yields CDR1 SNHLY and CDR2 FYNNEI.